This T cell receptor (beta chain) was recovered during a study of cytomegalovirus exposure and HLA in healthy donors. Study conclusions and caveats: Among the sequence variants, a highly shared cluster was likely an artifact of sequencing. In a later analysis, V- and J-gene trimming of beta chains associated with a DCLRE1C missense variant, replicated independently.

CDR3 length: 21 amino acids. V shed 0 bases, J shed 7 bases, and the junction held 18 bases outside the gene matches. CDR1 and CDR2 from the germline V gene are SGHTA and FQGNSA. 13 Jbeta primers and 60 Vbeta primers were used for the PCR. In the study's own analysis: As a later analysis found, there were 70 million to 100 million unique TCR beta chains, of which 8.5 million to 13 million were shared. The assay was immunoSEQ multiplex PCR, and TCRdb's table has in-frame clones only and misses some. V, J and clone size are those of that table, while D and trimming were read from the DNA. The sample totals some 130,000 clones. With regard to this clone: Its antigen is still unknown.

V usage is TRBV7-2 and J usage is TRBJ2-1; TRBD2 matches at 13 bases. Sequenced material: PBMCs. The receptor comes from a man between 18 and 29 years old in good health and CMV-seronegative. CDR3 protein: CASSLALVPRKGLAGTNEQFF. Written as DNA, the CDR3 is TGTGCCAGCAGCTTAGCTTTGGTACCGAGAAAGGGACTAGCGGGAACTAATGAGCAGTTCTTC.